This entry concerns a single T cell receptor (beta chain). Its antigen is unknown. The cysteine opens and the phenylalanine closes a CDR3 of 17 amino acids. Solely the CDR3 DNA is kept, with 51 bases framed from the first base. Reading the germline V gene gives CDR1 SGDLS and CDR2 YYNGEE. V and J lose 1 base and 3 bases, and a span of 17 bases separates them. This sample is part of a study of cytomegalovirus exposure and HLA in healthy donors (dated by TCRdb to 2015 to 2018). In terms of the full investigation: An earlier analysis of approximately 550 of the donors reported approximately 290 Gb of sequence data and around 120 million unique TCR beta sequences from about 200 million T cells. Rather than using new phenotypic data, the later analysis identified candidate immune exposures from TCR beta sequences and from how often those sequences occurred across donors. On average, around 240,000 unique TCR beta nucleotide sequences were sequenced per donor among 300 to 500 genotyped donors of the cohort, with roughly 18% of those sequences being non-productive. All discovery cohort repertoires had been generated using a single sequencing platform. A later analysis re-examined previously published TCR beta repertoires from about 700 donors and added high-resolution HLA genotyping to investigate patterns of TCR occurrence. The study combined high-throughput TCR immunosequencing, statistical association of individual TCRs with disease status, and machine learning to predict cytomegalovirus infection status. Four or five DR-DQ haplotypes were handled as single units for association and clustering because linkage in the cohort was strong. In an earlier analysis of 587 of the donors, high-throughput TCR beta sequencing was used to judge whether each TCR beta V gene segment behaved as functional or pseudogenic. Typing coverage differed by locus: A, B, C, DRB1 and DQB1 were typed in roughly 629-630 donors, DQA1 in roughly 500, DPA1 in some 600, and DPB1 in 400 to 490. HLA typing included class I and class II loci at four-digit resolution. Of the 350 to 450 genotyped donors, 65% to 90% fell in the genetic ancestry cluster associated with self-reported Caucasian donors. Alongside the repertoire data, information on donor age, sex, ethnicity and CMV serostatus was compiled. The aim of the study was to test whether cataloging public T cell receptors could identify signatures of past pathogen exposure. About 310 gigabases of sequencing data and approximately 84 million unique TCR sequences were included in an early release covering 550 to 650 HLA-typed donors. Using immunosequencing, the study profiled T cell repertoires from 500 to 800 subjects and related those repertoires to cytomegalovirus serostatus. A later genetic analysis used genome-wide SNP genotypes for about 60% of the roughly 700 donors, treating that subset as a discovery cohort. Along with the roughly 670-subject first cohort, a separate validation cohort of 120 different subjects was used.

The library was built by means of the immunoSEQ multiplex PCR assay. A mixture of 60 forward primers for TCR Vbeta segments and 13 reverse primers for TCR Jbeta segments was used in the multiplex PCR. A multiplex PCR assay on genomic DNA amplified the CDR3 region of rearranged TCR beta genes. Amplified TCR beta libraries were sequenced as 87-base-pair reads on the Illumina HiSeq System. Per the source publication's procedure: A later analysis tallied 75 million to 85 million unique TCR beta chains across the approximately 670 repertoires, and about 12 million of those chains were shared by two or more donors. A nearest-neighbor algorithm error-corrected the raw reads and collapsed the reads into unique sequences, merging closely related sequences to remove PCR and sequencing errors. V, D and J gene segments were assigned by aligning CDR3 sequences to IMGT reference sequences. For a sequence to be retained, a match of at least six nucleotides was required to both a V gene segment and a J gene segment. A rearrangement was called productive if the CDR3 had no stop codons and remained in frame with V and J, and every other rearrangement was called non-productive. CDR3 was defined by IMGT convention, running from the second conserved V-encoded cysteine to the conserved J-encoded phenylalanine. Sequences without an unambiguous match to a single V gene segment were excluded from the earlier analysis of about 600 of the donors. An earlier analysis of 587 of the donors called V segments functional above 56.7% productive rearrangements and segregating when the between-donor standard deviation exceeded 5%. To diagnose cytomegalovirus status from the catalog of TCR beta chain sequences, a statistical classification framework was built. V and J gene assignment, in a later analysis, came from comparing TCR nucleotide sequences with IMGT/GENE-DB human TR gene sequences. The TCRdist pipeline was used in a later analysis to assign CDR3 sequences and most-parsimonious VDJ recombination scenarios. In a later analysis, each TCR beta chain was defined by its CDR3 amino acid sequence together with its V-gene family, and reads lacking a unique V-gene family were excluded. A later analysis removed several hundred highly shared, low-generation-probability nucleotide sequences to deal with suspected cross-contamination and a sequencing artifact. A later analysis calculated a clonal expansion index for each public chain from normalized within-repertoire ranks of inferred template counts. In a later analysis, generation probabilities were computed using a VDJ recombination model fitted to out-of-frame rearrangements, and the results were checked against IGoR. A later analysis scored TCR-TCR, TCR-HLA and TCR-CMV co-occurrence with hypergeometric tests, applying a repertoire-size bias correction to TCR pairs. False discovery rates were estimated in a later analysis by permuting HLA or CMV assignments 20 times. In a later analysis, co-occurring TCRs were grouped using DBSCAN, with TCRdist sequence similarity added in when clustering inside HLA-allele-positive subsets. Repertoires with fewer than 30,000 or more than 120,000 public chains were left out of co-occurrence clustering, as were five repertoires with anomalous nucleotide sharing. TCRdb provides this immuneACCESS table in a form limited to in-frame rearrangements. Some clones are lacking; in checked studies, under half of them reflect an unresolved V gene, and why the rest are absent is not known. V and J calls and clone size are those listed in that table; D and trimming were worked out from the DNA. This sample's table lists under 150,000 clones. The top ten clonotypes cover 2% to 3% of the sample.

What the study reported, not specific to this receptor: Across donors, most TCR sequences were observed very rarely, whereas some public TCRs were present in many individuals. Because counts were too low, 15 to 20 rarely observed V segments, including chromosome 9 orphons, were left out of the earlier analysis of about 500 of the donors. Roughly uniform sequencing depth across donors was assumed in presence/absence analyses, although this assumption may not hold. A further reported finding was that TCR beta sequences accurately predicted the HLA-A and HLA-B alleles for most subjects in the first cohort. Because HLA typing was missing for some donors at each locus, association tests included only the typed subset. In a later analysis, most CMV-associated TCR beta chains were found to appear HLA-restricted, with HLA associations seemingly driven largely by CMV exposure. The sequencing pipeline was judged likely to have produced a cluster of highly shared sequence variants as a technical artifact. The cohort was sequenced for TCR beta chains only, and without alpha or paired-chain data the features that could be detected were limited. Linkage disequilibrium might explain the correlated functional status among segregating V segments, but an unknown experimental factor could not be excluded. Assigning TCR associations to individual alleles was difficult when HLA alleles, especially DR and DQ, strongly co-occurred. Some IMGT-functional V segments, including TRBV6-2 and TRBV6-3, could not be told apart with the 87-base-pair reads, so those segments were excluded. V-gene and J-gene trimming of TCR beta chains was associated with a missense DCLRE1C variant in a later genetic analysis, and the association was replicated in an independent cohort. According to a later genetic analysis, donors in an Asian-associated ancestry cluster had fewer N-insertions in productive TCRs than the approximately 650-donor mean. In the study, 164 TCR beta chains were listed as associated with cytomegalovirus. Several of the top co-occurrence clusters appeared to be linked to parvovirus B19, influenza, CMV and Epstein-Barr virus, according to a later analysis. Cytomegalovirus status was reported to be diagnosed by the classifier with high specificity and sensitivity in both the original and validation cohorts. In a later analysis, HLA-associated TCR beta chains showed more clonal expansion and lower generation probabilities than non-associated chains that were equally common. An earlier analysis of approximately 540 of the donors showed that most TCR beta V segments appeared in productive rearrangements either about 87% or about 30% of the time, which broadly matched IMGT annotations. Immune exposure information for the cohort was limited to CMV serostatus. In vitro tests confirmed that a few of the cytomegalovirus-associated TCR beta chains recognize cytomegalovirus antigens. At a false discovery rate of 0.05, a later analysis linked 15,000 to 20,000 TCR beta sequences to specific HLA alleles. A later analysis found that TCR association rates varied across HLA loci, with DRB1 alleles showing the most associated TCRs and HLA-C alleles the fewest. The authors suggested that the approach could potentially be extended to other disease states and immunological phenotypes.

The cohort was made up of 666 healthy bone marrow donors. All cohort members were sampled while nominally healthy, although unrecorded immune exposures were likely present. The donor was CMV seronegative and was included in the group of hundreds of seronegative cohort members. A peripheral blood sample was collected from each donor, and TCR beta sequencing was performed on peripheral blood mononuclear cells. Genomic DNA extraction from the blood cell samples was performed with the Qiagen DNeasy Blood Extraction Kit. The chain joins TRBV9 to TRBJ2-1, and the D gene may be TRBD1, 6 bases matching. The TCR sequence derives from a man aged 40-49 years in good health and CMV-seronegative. Sequencing was done on a sample of PBMCs. The CDR3 amino acid sequence is: CASSVQQGRGDYNEQFF. The nucleotides are TGTGCCAGCAGCGTACAACAGGGTAGAGGGGACTACAATGAGCAGTTCTTC.